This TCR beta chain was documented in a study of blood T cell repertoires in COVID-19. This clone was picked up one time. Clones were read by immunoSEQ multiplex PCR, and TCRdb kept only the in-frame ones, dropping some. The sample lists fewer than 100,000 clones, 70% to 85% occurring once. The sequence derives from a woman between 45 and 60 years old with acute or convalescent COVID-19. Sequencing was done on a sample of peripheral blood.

In DNA form, the CDR3 reads TGCGCCAGCACCCGGGACACGAACACCGGGGAGCTGTTTTTT. It encodes CASTRDTNTGELFF. The chain joins TRBV5-1 to TRBJ2-2; a weak D match, TRBD1 (6 bases). Per germline, CDR1 SGHRS and CDR2 YFSETQ. The CDR3 length is 14 residues. Between the trimmed V and J ends, which lost 6 bases and 0 bases, there was a span of 9 bases.